The clone carrying this T cell receptor (beta chain) was counted between two and nine times. As yet, its antigen is unknown. This record belongs to a study of T-cell memory formation after mild COVID-19. Study results and caveats: The pre-infection memory compartment contained some responding clones, suggesting cross-reactive memory joined. Contracting CD4+ clones were located mainly in CM and EM, and CD8+ clones in EMRA. Second-wave clones reaching peak frequency on day 37 lacked confirmed SARS-CoV-2 specificity.

V gave up 1 base and J gave up 4 bases, with 13 bases separating them. Germline assignment: CDR1 SEHNR and CDR2 FQNEAQ (reference sequence). The CDR3 runs to 15 residues. 5'RACE, which relied on constant-segment primers, yielded TCR alpha and TCR beta cDNA libraries carrying sample barcodes and UMIs. TCRdb redid the calling of the 5' RACE reads with MiXCR, one entry per CDR3 protein. This table has hundreds of thousands of distinct CDR3 sequences, 18% appearing once. The chain employs TRBV7-9 and TRBJ1-2, with D possibly being TRBD1 (5 bases). The source of this sequence is an adult woman who had mild COVID-19 (a few samples of this study predate the infection). Cell type and time point are not known. Sequencing was carried out using PBMCs or a T cell subset sorted from them (not recorded which). The CDR3 spells CASSLDAQGVYGYTF. In nucleotides, the CDR3 is TGTGCCAGCAGCTTAGATGCCCAGGGTGTCTATGGCTACACCTTC. Full variable domain (rest looked up from reference TRBV7-9 and TRBJ1-2): DTGVSQNPRHKITKRGQNVTFRCDPISEHNRLYWYRQTLGQGPEFLTYFQNEAQLEKSRLLSDRFSAERPKGSFSTLEIQRTEQGDSAMYLCASSLDAQGVYGYTFGSGTRLTVV.